This T cell receptor beta chain was sequenced for a study of blood T cell repertoires in COVID-19. For the study at large: The United States, Italy and Spain provided the acute and convalescent COVID-19 samples. T cells, B-cell-depleted T cells, or PBMCs provided the cDNA or gDNA that served as material.

In the authors' workflow: Estimates of nucleated cell counts were drawn from the amplification of reference gene primers. Measured with immunoSEQ multiplex PCR; TCRdb has only the in-frame clones, and not every one. Clone size and the V and J calls come from that table; the DNA yielded D and trimming. The data contain 84,000 or so clones, approximately 85% of them singletons. Sequencing was carried out using peripheral blood. This sequence was found in a man between 65 and 80 years old with acute or convalescent COVID-19.

CDR3 in amino acids: CASSQNRGYYEQYF. CDR3 bases: TGCGCCAGCAGCCAAAACAGGGGGTACTACGAGCAGTACTTC. This chain uses TRBV4-3 with TRBJ2-7; 8 nucleotides line up with TRBD1. Germline-derived CDR1 and CDR2 are LGHNA and YSLEER. The CDR3 spans 14 residues. V lost 2 bases and J lost 3; bases outside the gene matches: 3.